This is a list of T cell receptor beta chains from one sample in a study of Ad26.COV2.S vaccination and SARS-CoV-2 variants. Assay: immunoSEQ multiplex PCR; the TCRdb copy retains only in-frame clones and omits some. Of fewer than 800,000 clones in the sample, about 89% were seen once. The sequences come from peripheral blood, collected in a trial of Ad26.COV2.S vaccine versus placebo. These receptors all come from a person between 18 and 60 years old who received the Ad26.COV2.S COVID-19 vaccine or a placebo. Both conserved end residues are part of each CDR3. Clone size, where shown, is once, few, many, or a class for clones that have expanded.

v_gene	j_gene	abundance	CDR3aa
TRBV29-1	TRBJ2-1	NA	CSAPRGEAYNEQFF
TRBV27	TRBJ1-5	NA	CASGSQGGGQPQHF
TRBV6-5	TRBJ2-7	NA	CASSYSGGQGLYEQYF
TRBV7-2	TRBJ1-2	NA	CASSLYSYGYTF
TRBV5-5	TRBJ1-5	once	CASSWGVPRNQPQHF
TRBV29-1	TRBJ2-3	NA	CSAVRNTQYF
TRBV25-1	TRBJ2-5	NA	CASSEPQGGRETQYF
TRBV5-1	TRBJ1-1	NA	CASSPGADREAFF
TRBV5-1	TRBJ1-6	NA	CASSLTGSSYNSPLHF
TRBV19	TRBJ2-1	many	CASSIGIAGESYNEQFF
TRBV15	TRBJ1-4	few	CATSRDRGRGNEKLFF
TRBV6-5	TRBJ2-1	NA	CASNRGSGEQFF
TRBV27	TRBJ1-4	once	CASMGEKLFF
TRBV3-1/TRBV3-2	TRBJ2-7	NA	CASSHLGTVSYEQYF
TRBV5-4	TRBJ1-6	few	CASSLRDRNSPLHF
TRBV4-2	TRBJ2-6	NA	CASSQVAAGLTSGANVLTF
TRBV7-9	TRBJ2-5	NA	CASSQGTAKETQYF
TRBV6-6	TRBJ2-2	NA	CAVQAPWVGELFF